The 11 T cell receptor beta chains presented below share a single source sample, sequenced in a study of cytomegalovirus exposure and HLA in healthy donors. Amplification used 60 Vbeta primers and 13 Jbeta primers. Profiled with immunoSEQ multiplex PCR; TCRdb holds only in-frame clones, not every one. The data show approximately 210,000 clones, with about 80% seen just once and around 1.9% held by the top ten. The specimen was PBMCs. The origin of the receptors is a male donor in good health and CMV-seronegative.

V gene TRBV10-3 combines with J gene TRBJ2-2; TRBD2 aligns across 10 bases. Germline CDR1 and CDR2: ENHRY and SYGVKD. There are 17 residues in the CDR3. The V segment lost 4 bases and the J segment 3 bases; nucleotides outside the gene matches: 8. The CDR3 nucleotides are TGTGCCATCAGTGGGCTTACTAGCGGGGCCTACACCGGGGAGCTGTTTTTT. This gives the protein CAISGLTSGAYTGELFF.

The chain links TRBV5-1 to TRBJ2-7, with 8 nucleotides matching TRBD1. The germline CDR1 and CDR2 sequences are SGHRS and YFSETQ. This CDR3 has 15 amino acids. Germline trimming cut 0 bases from V and 3 bases from J; bases unmatched to any gene: 5. CDR3 sequence: CASSLATGVGYEQYF. In DNA form, the CDR3 reads TGCGCCAGCAGCTTGGCGACAGGGGTGGGCTACGAGCAGTACTTC. The entire variable domain, with the rest obtained from reference TRBV5-1 and TRBJ2-7, is as follows: KAGVTQTPRYLIKTRGQQVTLSCSPISGHRSVSWYQQTPGQGLQFLFEYFSETQRNKGNFPGRFSGRQFSNSRSEMNVSTLELGDSALYLCASSLATGVGYEQYFGPGTRLTVT.

This clone was seen more than once but under ten times. The sample holds other DNA sequences that translate to the same CDR3. V usage is TRBV5-1 and J usage is TRBJ2-5; D is perhaps TRBD1 (6 bases). Trimming removed 2 bases at V and 2 bases at J, with 7 bases between. The CDR3 length is 13 residues. The germline CDR1 and CDR2 sequences are SGHRS and YFSETQ. The CDR3 coding sequence is TGCGCCAGCAGCTTAGGACAGCAAGAGACCCAGTACTTC. Translation: CASSLGQQETQYF.

A note on this clone: Its ends do not fully match the called genes, so a read error is possible. The chain combines TRBV7-2 with TRBJ2-7; TRBD2 matches 8 bases. This CDR3 has 12 residues. The germline V gene has CDR1 SGHTA and CDR2 FQGNSA. As DNA, the CDR3 is TGTGCCAGCAGCTTAGTAAGAGCGGGGGAAGTTTGG. Its translation is CASSLVRAGEVW.

This chain joins TRBV7-9 and TRBJ2-1; D is possibly TRBD1 (6 bases). Per germline, CDR1 SEHNR and CDR2 FQNEAQ (reference sequence). CDR3 size: 12 residues. V dropped 5 bases and J dropped 7 bases, with 9 bases sitting between them. This CDR3 reads CASSDRRNEQFF. The CDR3 coding sequence is TGTGCCAGCAGCGACAGGAGGAATGAGCAGTTCTTC.

The chain combines TRBV5-1 with TRBJ1-3, with D unresolved. The ends were cut back, 4 bases at V and 2 bases at J, with 13 bases in the middle. This CDR3 region has 15 residues. Germline V gives CDR1 SGHRS, CDR2 YFSETQ. The CDR3 loop reads CASSTVQATGNTIYF. The DNA for the CDR3 is TGCGCCAGCAGCACCGTCCAGGCCACTGGAAACACCATATATTTT.

DNA of the CDR3: TGCGCCAGCAGCCAAGAAATGGGAGGGGAATCCGGGGAGCTGTTTTTT. It translates to CASSQEMGGESGELFF. The rearrangement joins TRBV4-3 to TRBJ2-2; 7 bases match TRBD2. V lost 0 bases and J lost 6; bases outside the gene matches: 7. Germline V gives CDR1 LGHNA, CDR2 YSLEER. CDR3 length: 16 amino acids.

The rearrangement joins TRBV4-2 to TRBJ2-5; TRBD1 might be the D (6 bases). Germline CDR1 is LGHNA and CDR2 is YNFKEQ. CDR3 size: 15 residues. The V end lost 1 base, the J end lost 4 bases, and 13 bases lay between the germline ends. In DNA form, the CDR3 reads TGTGCCAGCAGCCAAGTCACAGGGATAAGAGAGACCCAGTACTTC. It codes for CASSQVTGIRETQYF.

The chain carries TRBV6-1 and TRBJ2-5, with D maybe TRBD1 (6 bases). Between the trimmed V and J ends, which lost 6 bases and 2 bases, there was a span of 16 bases. CDR3 length: 15 amino acids. Germline values: CDR1 MNHNS, CDR2 SASEGT. The CDR3 DNA reads as TGTGCCAGCAGAATATCCAGGGGTTCGCAAGAGACCCAGTACTTC. Translated, it gives CASRISRGSQETQYF.

CDR3 nucleotides: TGCGCCAGCAGCCAAGGTCGTCTCGGGACAGGGGGCCATGGCTACACCTTC. Its translation is CASSQGRLGTGGHGYTF. V usage is TRBV4-3 and J usage is TRBJ1-2; the match to TRBD1 covers 12 bases. Germline CDR1 reads LGHNA; CDR2 reads YSLEER. The V and J ends lost 1 base and 6 bases, in that order; junction bases with no gene match: 9. The CDR3 consists of 17 residues.

In this sample, this clone turned up once. Germline and junction disagree at one end, which may indicate a read error. Other DNA sequences within the sample encode an identical CDR3. The rearrangement uses TRBV27 and TRBJ2-2; 10 bases are a match to TRBD1. Germline CDR1 MNHEY, CDR2 SMNVEV (reference sequence). The CDR3 is made up of 15 amino acids. The CDR3 nucleotides are TGTGCCAGCAGTTCGGACAGGGGGTACACCGGGGAGTTGTTTTTT. Protein product: CASSSDRGYTGELFF.